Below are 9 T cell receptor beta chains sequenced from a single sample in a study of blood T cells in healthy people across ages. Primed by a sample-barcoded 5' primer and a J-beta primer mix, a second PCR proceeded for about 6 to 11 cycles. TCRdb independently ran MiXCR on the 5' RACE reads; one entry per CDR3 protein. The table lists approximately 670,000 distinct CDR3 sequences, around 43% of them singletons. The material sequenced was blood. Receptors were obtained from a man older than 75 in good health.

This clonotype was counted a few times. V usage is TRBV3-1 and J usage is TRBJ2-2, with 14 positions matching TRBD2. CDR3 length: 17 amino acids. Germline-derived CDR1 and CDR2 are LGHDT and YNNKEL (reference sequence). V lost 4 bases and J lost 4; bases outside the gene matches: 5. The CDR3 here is CASSLQGLAGVTGELFF. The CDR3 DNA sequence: TGTGCCAGCAGCCTACAGGGACTAGCGGGAGTCACCGGGGAGCTGTTTTTT.

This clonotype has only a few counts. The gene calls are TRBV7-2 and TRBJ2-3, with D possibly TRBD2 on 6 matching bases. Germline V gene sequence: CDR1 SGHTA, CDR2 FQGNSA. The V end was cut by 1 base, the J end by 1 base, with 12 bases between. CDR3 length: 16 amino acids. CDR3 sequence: CASSLELLARTDTQYF. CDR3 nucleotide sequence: TGTGCCAGCAGCTTAGAACTACTAGCACGCACAGATACGCAGTATTTT.

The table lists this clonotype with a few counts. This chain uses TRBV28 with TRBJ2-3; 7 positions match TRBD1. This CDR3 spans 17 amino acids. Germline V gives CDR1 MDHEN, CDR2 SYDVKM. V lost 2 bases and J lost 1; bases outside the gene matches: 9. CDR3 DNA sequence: TGTGCCAGCAGTTTAAATTGGTCAGGGGGAGGCACAGATACGCAGTATTTT. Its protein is CASSLNWSGGGTDTQYF.

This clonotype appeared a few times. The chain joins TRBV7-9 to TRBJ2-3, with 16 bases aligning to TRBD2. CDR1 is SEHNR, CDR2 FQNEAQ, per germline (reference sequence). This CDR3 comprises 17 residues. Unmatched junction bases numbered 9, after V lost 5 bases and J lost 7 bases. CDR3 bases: TGTGCCAGCAGCCGGCCGGGACTAGCGGGGGGGCGAAATACGCAGTATTTT. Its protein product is CASSRPGLAGGRNTQYF.

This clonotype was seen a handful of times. The CDR3 DNA is TGTGCCAGCAATCGGGGAGGGACGGGCAATGAGCAGTTCTTC. Its translation is CASNRGGTGNEQFF. This chain uses TRBV6-5 with TRBJ2-1; the match to TRBD2 covers 7 bases. The CDR3 is 14 residues long. Germline-derived CDR1 and CDR2 are MNHEY and SVGAGI. The V gene end was trimmed by 7 bases and the J gene end by 6 bases; junction bases not matched to a gene: 9.

The CDR3 nucleotides are TGTGCCACCAGCAGAGATTTGGGAGGGTATGGCTACACCTTC. Encoded protein: CATSRDLGGYGYTF. V usage is TRBV15 and J usage is TRBJ1-2; no clear D gene. Per germline, CDR1 LNHNV and CDR2 YYDKDF (reference sequence). V dropped 0 bases and J dropped 5 bases, with 10 bases sitting between them. The CDR3 spans 14 residues.

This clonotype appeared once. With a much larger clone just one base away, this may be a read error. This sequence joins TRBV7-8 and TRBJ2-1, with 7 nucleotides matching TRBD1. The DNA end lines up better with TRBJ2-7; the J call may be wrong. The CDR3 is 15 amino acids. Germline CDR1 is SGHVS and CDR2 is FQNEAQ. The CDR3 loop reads CASSETGSSYNEQYF. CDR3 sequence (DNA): TGTGCCAGCAGCGAGACAGGGAGCTCCTACAATGAGCAGTACTTC.

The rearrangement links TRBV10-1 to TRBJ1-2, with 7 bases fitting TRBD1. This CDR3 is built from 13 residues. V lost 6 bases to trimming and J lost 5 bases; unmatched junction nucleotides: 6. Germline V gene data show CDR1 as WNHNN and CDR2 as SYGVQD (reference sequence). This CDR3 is CASSKTGLYGYTF. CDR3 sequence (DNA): TGCGCCAGCAGCAAGACAGGGTTGTATGGCTACACCTTC.

The CDR3 region has the DNA TGTGCCAGCAAACGGGTCTCCTACGAGCAGTACTTC. It yields the protein CASKRVSYEQYF. The chain uses TRBV6-2 or TRBV6-3 and TRBJ2-7; unclear D gene. Germline V gene lookup returns CDR1 MNHEY and CDR2 SVGEGT. This CDR3 has 12 residues. Trimming took 7 bases from V and 0 from J, leaving 7 bases between them.